The 21 T cell receptor beta chains reported below all come from one sample, sequenced in a study of control samples from healthy donors and cancer patients. The protocol was immunoSEQ multiplex PCR, while the TCRdb copy is restricted to in-frame clones and leaves out a portion. The sample consists of 100,000 to 150,000 clones, approximately 90% of them appearing once. The sequencing sample was made of blood. Source of these receptors: a man aged 35 to 55 in good health.

This clone was seen only once. The chain combines TRBV5-1 with TRBJ1-2; weak D call: TRBD1 (5 bases). Per the germline V gene, CDR1 is SGHRS and CDR2 is YFSETQ. CDR3 size: 15 residues. Trimming removed 0 bases from V and 3 bases from J, with 12 bases in between. In DNA, the CDR3 is TGCGCCAGCAGCTTGGGCCAGGGAGGCGACTATGGCTACACCTTC. Amino acids: CASSLGQGGDYGYTF. The full variable domain, in which reference TRBV5-1 and TRBJ1-2 provide the parts outside the CDR3, is KAGVTQTPRYLIKTRGQQVTLSCSPISGHRSVSWYQQTPGQGLQFLFEYFSETQRNKGNFPGRFSGRQFSNSRSEMNVSTLELGDSALYLCASSLGQGGDYGYTFGSGTRLTVV.

The J gene is TRBJ2-7, the V gene TRBV10-1; 8 bases line up with TRBD1. The CDR3 covers 13 residues. J lost 4 bases, V lost 4 bases, and 3 bases had no gene match. Germline V gives CDR1 WNHNN, CDR2 SYGVQD (reference sequence). This chain's CDR3 is CASSGQGMYEQYF. The DNA for the CDR3 is TGCGCCAGCAGTGGACAGGGGATGTACGAGCAGTACTTC.

The chain joins TRBV5-5 to TRBJ2-3; 7 nucleotides agree with TRBD1. Germline CDR1 is SGHKS and CDR2 is YYEKEE (reference sequence). The CDR3 is made up of 16 amino acids. Trimming took 2 bases from V and 7 from J; bases not matched to a gene: 13. CDR3 residues: CASSFLGQSTFNTQYF. Here the CDR3 DNA reads TGTGCCAGCAGCTTTTTGGGACAGTCAACATTCAATACGCAGTATTTT.

V usage is TRBV3-1 (or the pseudogene TRBV3-2) and J usage is TRBJ2-3; TRBD2 aligns across 7 bases. The J segment lost 10 bases and the V segment lost 1 base, leaving 5 bases of the junction unmatched. In germline, CDR1 is LGHDT, CDR2 YNNKEL (reference sequence). This CDR3 is built from 13 residues. DNA for the CDR3: TGTGCCAGCAGCCAAGGGGGAGGGTCTTCGCAGTATTTT. It yields the protein CASSQGGGSSQYF.

The chain uses TRBV6-5 and TRBJ2-7, with TRBD1 matching 7 bases. The junction had 11 bases not matched to a gene; V was cut back by 4 bases and J by 5 bases. Germline CDR1 MNHEY, CDR2 SVGAGI. This CDR3 contains 15 residues. The CDR3: CASSSYRGNRNEQYF. The CDR3 DNA reads TGTGCCAGCAGTTCCTACAGGGGAAATCGCAACGAGCAGTACTTC.

The DNA for the CDR3 is TGTGCCAGCAGCAGGGACACGGCTAATGAAAAACTGTTTTTT. Protein product: CASSRDTANEKLFF. The rearrangement uses TRBV14 and TRBJ1-4, with D perhaps matching TRBD1 (6 bases). Germline assignment: CDR1 SGHDN and CDR2 FVKESK. The V end lost 5 bases, the J end lost 3 bases, and 10 bases lay between the germline ends. The CDR3 is 14 amino acids.

The chain recombines TRBV11-2 with TRBJ2-2, with D possibly being TRBD1 (6 bases). The V end was cut by 1 base, the J end by 6 bases, with 18 bases between. The CDR3 sequence is 17 residues long. Germline V gives CDR1 SGHAT, CDR2 FQNNGV. This chain's CDR3 is CASSLATGLIGAGELFF. CDR3 bases: TGTGCCAGCAGCTTAGCAACAGGGTTGATTGGCGCCGGGGAGCTGTTTTTT. The entire variable domain, with the rest obtained from reference TRBV11-2 and TRBJ2-2, is as follows: EAGVAQSPRYKIIEKRQSVAFWCNPISGHATLYWYQQILGQGPKLLIQFQNNGVVDDSQLPKDRFSAERLKGVDSTLKIQPAKLEDSAVYLCASSLATGLIGAGELFFGEGSRLTVL.

The J gene is TRBJ2-4, the V gene TRBV14; D might be TRBD1 (6 bases). Per the germline V gene, CDR1 is SGHDN and CDR2 is FVKESK. V dropped 0 bases and J dropped 8 bases, with 11 bases sitting between them. The CDR3 contains 14 residues. The CDR3 region is CASSQDSQGYIQYF. Here the CDR3 DNA reads TGTGCCAGCAGCCAAGATTCCCAGGGGTACATTCAGTACTTC.

This clone was detected once. The J gene is TRBJ1-4, the V gene TRBV9; 9 nucleotides match TRBD1. CDR1 is SGDLS, CDR2 YYNGEE, per germline. CDR3 length: 17 amino acids. The V segment lost 4 bases and the J segment 1 base; nucleotides outside the gene matches: 8. CDR3 amino acids: CASSPGTGKGTNEKLFF. CDR3 bases: TGTGCCAGCAGCCCCGGGACAGGGAAAGGAACTAATGAAAAACTGTTTTTT.

The rearrangement uses TRBV14 and TRBJ2-5, with 8 bases that match TRBD2. Trimming removed 2 bases from V and 3 bases from J; junction bases left unmatched: 5. This CDR3 is 15 amino acids long. The germline V gene encodes CDR1 SGHDN and CDR2 FVKESK. CDR3 amino acids: CASSQLRGGEETQYF. Here the CDR3 DNA reads TGTGCCAGCAGCCAACTCCGGGGGGGAGAAGAGACCCAGTACTTC.

V gene TRBV27 combines with J gene TRBJ2-3; D possibly uses TRBD1 or TRBD2 (5 bases each). This CDR3 is built from 14 residues. Germline V gives CDR1 MNHEY, CDR2 SMNVEV (reference sequence). V was cut by 2 bases and J by 0 bases, with 6 bases left in between. CDR3 sequence: CASSLRDSTDTQYF. The CDR3 coding sequence is TGTGCCAGCAGTTTAAGGGACAGCACAGATACGCAGTATTTT.

J is TRBJ2-3 and V is TRBV11-1; D might be TRBD1 (6 bases). V was clipped by 0 bases and J by 2 bases, with 9 bases between them. The CDR3 loop spans 15 amino acids. CDR1 is SGHAT, CDR2 FQDESV, per germline (reference sequence). The CDR3 region is CASSLAWGPTDTQYF. CDR3 nucleotides: TGTGCCAGCAGCTTAGCGTGGGGGCCCACAGATACGCAGTATTTT.

The V and J genes are TRBV3-1 (or the pseudogene TRBV3-2) and TRBJ1-1, with a weak D call TRBD1 (6 bases). Looked up from germline, CDR1 is LGHDT and CDR2 is YNNKEL (reference sequence). The CDR3 consists of 14 residues. V was shortened by 7 bases and J by 5 bases, with 17 bases between the two germline ends. CDR3 in DNA: TGTGCCAGCACCCCAGGGGCCCCGAAGACTGAAGCTTTCTTT. Its protein is CASTPGAPKTEAFF.

The CDR3 is CASSPRGQGRLSGNTIYF. Written as DNA, the CDR3 is TGTGCCAGCTCACCACGTGGGCAGGGAAGGCTCTCTGGAAACACCATATATTTT. The chain couples TRBV18 to TRBJ1-3; D possibly corresponds to TRBD1 (5 bases). The CDR3 has 18 amino acids. Germline V gene lookup returns CDR1 KGHSH and CDR2 LQKENI. V was clipped by 1 base and J by 0 bases, with 16 bases between them.

The chain is built from TRBV6-5 and TRBJ2-1, with TRBD1 identical over 8 bases. Looked up from germline, CDR1 is MNHEY and CDR2 is SVGAGI. The CDR3 is made up of 13 amino acids. The V and J ends lost 6 bases and 2 bases, in that order; junction bases with no gene match: 0. In nucleotides, the CDR3 is TGTGCCAGCAGCAGGGGGCCCTACAATGAGCAGTTCTTC. It translates to CASSRGPYNEQFF.

The chain carries TRBV5-5 and TRBJ2-7; TRBD1 aligns across 9 bases. CDR1 SGHKS and CDR2 YYEKEE come from the germline V gene (reference sequence). V shed 4 bases and J 1 base; nucleotides not matched to a gene: 6. This CDR3 comprises 15 residues. The CDR3 DNA follows: TGTGCCAGCAGCGAGCGACAGGGGGGGTCCTACGAGCAGTACTTC. Amino acids: CASSERQGGSYEQYF.

This clone showed up just once. The CDR3 DNA follows: TGCGCCAGCAGTCGGGACAGCTTCTCCTACGAGCAGTACTTC. This encodes CASSRDSFSYEQYF. The chain combines TRBV5-1 with TRBJ2-7; 7 bases agree with TRBD1. V trimming: 5 bases; J trimming: 0 bases; junction bases outside the gene matches: 5. Germline lookup yields CDR1 SGHRS and CDR2 YFSETQ. The CDR3 has 14 residues.

The chain recombines TRBV5-1 with TRBJ2-1, with TRBD1 identical over 10 bases. Trimming took 1 base from V and 8 from J; bases not matched to a gene: 6. Germline V CDR1 and CDR2: SGHRS, YFSETQ. The CDR3 extends over 15 amino acids. The CDR3 nucleotides read TGCGCCAGCAGCTTGCGGGACAGGGGATGGGATGAGCAGTTCTTC. Its protein is CASSLRDRGWDEQFF.

The chain employs TRBV15 and TRBJ1-2; a possible D gene is TRBD1 (6 bases). Germline V gene sequence: CDR1 LNHNV, CDR2 YYDKDF (reference sequence). V was trimmed by 2 bases and J by 3 bases, leaving 10 bases between them. There are 14 residues in the CDR3. CDR3 residues: CATSRLQGDYGYTF. The CDR3 DNA sequence: TGTGCCACCAGCAGACTACAGGGTGACTATGGCTACACCTTC.

The chain couples TRBV10-1 to TRBJ2-5; D possibly matches TRBD1 or TRBD2 (6 bases each). V lost 4 bases and J lost 5, with 8 bases in between. The CDR3 spans 12 residues. Germline loops: CDR1 WNHNN, CDR2 SYGVQD (reference sequence). CDR3 bases: TGCGCCAGCAGTGCCGGGGGCGAGACCCAGTACTTC. Its protein is CASSAGGETQYF.

This chain uses TRBV19 with TRBJ1-1; tentatively, D is TRBD1 (6 bases). CDR1 and CDR2 (germline): LNHDA, SQIVND (reference sequence). The germline V and J ends were trimmed by 1 base and 4 bases, with 10 bases remaining between them. The CDR3 extends over 14 amino acids. Here the CDR3 reads CASSIGWGATEAFF. CDR3 DNA sequence: TGTGCCAGTAGTATAGGTTGGGGGGCCACTGAAGCTTTCTTT.